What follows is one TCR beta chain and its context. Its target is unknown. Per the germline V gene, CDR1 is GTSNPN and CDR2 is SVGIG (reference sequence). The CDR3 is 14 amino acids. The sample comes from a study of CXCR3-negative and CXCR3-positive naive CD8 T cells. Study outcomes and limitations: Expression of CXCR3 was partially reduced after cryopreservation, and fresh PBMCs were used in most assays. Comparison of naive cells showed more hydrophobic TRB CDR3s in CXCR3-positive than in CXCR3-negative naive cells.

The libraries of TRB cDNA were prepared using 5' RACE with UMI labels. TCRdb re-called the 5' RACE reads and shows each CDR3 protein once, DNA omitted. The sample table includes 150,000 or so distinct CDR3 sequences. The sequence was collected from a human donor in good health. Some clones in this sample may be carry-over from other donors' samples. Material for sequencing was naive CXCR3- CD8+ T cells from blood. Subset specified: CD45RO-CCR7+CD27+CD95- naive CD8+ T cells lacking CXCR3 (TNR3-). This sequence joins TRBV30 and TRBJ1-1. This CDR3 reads CAWSVPGENTEAFF. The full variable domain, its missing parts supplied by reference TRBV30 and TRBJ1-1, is SQTIHQWPATLVQPVGSPLSLECTVEGTSNPNLYWYRQAAGRGLQLLFYSVGIGQISSEVPQNLSASRPQDRQFILSSKKLLLSDSGFYLCAWSVPGENTEAFFGQGTRLTVV.